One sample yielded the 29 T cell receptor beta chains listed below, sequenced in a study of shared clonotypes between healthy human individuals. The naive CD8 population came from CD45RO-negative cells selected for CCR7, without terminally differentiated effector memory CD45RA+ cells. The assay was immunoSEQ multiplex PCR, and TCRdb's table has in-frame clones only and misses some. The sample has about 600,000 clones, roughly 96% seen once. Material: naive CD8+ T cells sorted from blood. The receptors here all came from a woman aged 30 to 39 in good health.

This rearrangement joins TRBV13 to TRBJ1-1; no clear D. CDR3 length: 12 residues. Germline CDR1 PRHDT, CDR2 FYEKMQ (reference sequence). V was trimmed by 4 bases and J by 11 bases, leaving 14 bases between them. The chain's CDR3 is CASSSATRRAFF. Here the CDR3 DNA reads TGTGCCAGCAGCTCGGCGACCCGCCGGGCTTTCTTT. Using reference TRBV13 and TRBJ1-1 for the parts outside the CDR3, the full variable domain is AAGVIQSPRHLIKEKRETATLKCYPIPRHDTVYWYQQGPGQDPQFLISFYEKMQSDKGSIPDRFSAQQFSDYHSELNMSSLELGDSALYFCASSSATRRAFFGQGTRLTVV.

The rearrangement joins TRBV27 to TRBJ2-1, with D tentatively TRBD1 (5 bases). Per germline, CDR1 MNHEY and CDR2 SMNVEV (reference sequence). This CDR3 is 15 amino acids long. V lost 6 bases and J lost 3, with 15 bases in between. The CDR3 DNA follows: TGTGCCAGCAGGCCAGACACAGGCTACTACAATGAGCAGTTCTTC. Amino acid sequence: CASRPDTGYYNEQFF.

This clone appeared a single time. CDR3 nucleotides: TGTGCCAGCAGCTCCCCGAGGAACAGGGGTTGGGAGACCCAGTACTTC. It encodes CASSSPRNRGWETQYF. V usage is TRBV7-9 and J usage is TRBJ2-5; the match to TRBD1 covers 7 bases. Germline CDR1 is SEHNR and CDR2 is FQNEAQ (reference sequence). V lost 4 bases to trimming and J lost 5 bases; unmatched junction nucleotides: 13. This CDR3 contains 16 residues.

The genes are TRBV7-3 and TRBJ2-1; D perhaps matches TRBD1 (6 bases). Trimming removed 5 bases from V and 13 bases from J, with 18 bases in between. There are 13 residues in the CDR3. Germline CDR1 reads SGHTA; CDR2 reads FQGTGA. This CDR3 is CASSPTVRDIQFF. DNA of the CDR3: TGTGCCAGCAGCCCGACGGTTAGGGACATCCAGTTCTTC.

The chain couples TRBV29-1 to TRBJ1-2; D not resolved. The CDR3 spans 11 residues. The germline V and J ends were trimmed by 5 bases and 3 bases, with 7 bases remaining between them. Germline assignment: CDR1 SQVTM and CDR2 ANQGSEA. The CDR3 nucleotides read TGCAGCGTTTGGGATGACTATGGCTACACCTTC. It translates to CSVWDDYGYTF.

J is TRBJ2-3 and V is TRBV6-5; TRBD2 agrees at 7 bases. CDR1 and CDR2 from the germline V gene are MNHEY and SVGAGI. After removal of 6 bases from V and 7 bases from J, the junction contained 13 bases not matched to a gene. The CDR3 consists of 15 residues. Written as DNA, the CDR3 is TGTGCCAGCAGCGGGGCGGGAGAAGGTACGAATACGCAGTATTTT. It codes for CASSGAGEGTNTQYF.

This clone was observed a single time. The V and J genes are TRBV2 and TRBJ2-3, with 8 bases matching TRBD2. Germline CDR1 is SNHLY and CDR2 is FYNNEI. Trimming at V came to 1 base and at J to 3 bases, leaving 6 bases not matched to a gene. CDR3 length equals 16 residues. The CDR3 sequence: CASSEDRGGSTDTQYF. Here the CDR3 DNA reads TGTGCCAGCAGTGAAGATCGGGGGGGCTCGACAGATACGCAGTATTTT.

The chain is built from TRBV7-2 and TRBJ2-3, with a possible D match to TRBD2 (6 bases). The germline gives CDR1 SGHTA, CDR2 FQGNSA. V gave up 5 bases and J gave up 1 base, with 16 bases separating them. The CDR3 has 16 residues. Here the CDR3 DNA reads TGTGCCAGCAGCGTGACTAGTCATCTAGGCACAGATACGCAGTATTTT. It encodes CASSVTSHLGTDTQYF.

Here the CDR3 DNA reads TGTGCCAGTAGTATTGGAGGGACAGGGGGCACAGATACGCAGTATTTT. Encoded protein: CASSIGGTGGTDTQYF. This sequence joins TRBV19 and TRBJ2-3; TRBD1 matches at 10 bases. V gave up 3 bases and J gave up 1 base; unmatched junction bases: 4. Germline V gene sequence: CDR1 LNHDA, CDR2 SQIVND (reference sequence). The CDR3 contains 16 residues.

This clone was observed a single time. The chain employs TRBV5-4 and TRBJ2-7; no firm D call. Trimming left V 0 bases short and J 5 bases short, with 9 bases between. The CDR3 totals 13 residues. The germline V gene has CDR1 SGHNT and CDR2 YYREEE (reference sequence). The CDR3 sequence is CASSLAGSHEQYF. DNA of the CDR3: TGTGCCAGCAGCTTGGCGGGTTCCCACGAGCAGTACTTC. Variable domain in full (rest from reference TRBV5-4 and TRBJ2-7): ETGVTQSPTHLIKTRGQQVTLRCSSQSGHNTVSWYQQALGQGPQFIFQYYREEENGRGNFPPRFSGLQFPNYSSELNVNALELDDSALYLCASSLAGSHEQYFGPGTRLTVT.

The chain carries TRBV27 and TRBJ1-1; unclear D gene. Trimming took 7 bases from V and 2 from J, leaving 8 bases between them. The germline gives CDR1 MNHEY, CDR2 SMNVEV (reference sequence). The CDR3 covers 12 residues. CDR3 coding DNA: TGTGCCAGCAAGCACGGTAACACTGAAGCTTTCTTT. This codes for CASKHGNTEAFF.

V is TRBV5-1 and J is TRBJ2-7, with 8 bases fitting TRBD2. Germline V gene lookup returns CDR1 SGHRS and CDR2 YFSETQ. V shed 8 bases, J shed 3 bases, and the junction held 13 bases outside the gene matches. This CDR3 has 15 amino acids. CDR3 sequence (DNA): TGCGCCAGTAGAGAGGAGCGGGAGAAGGGCTACGAGCAGTACTTC. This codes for CASREEREKGYEQYF.

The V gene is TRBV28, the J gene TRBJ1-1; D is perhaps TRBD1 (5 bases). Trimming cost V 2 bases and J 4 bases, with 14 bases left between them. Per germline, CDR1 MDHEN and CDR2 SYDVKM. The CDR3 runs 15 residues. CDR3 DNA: TGTGCCAGCAGTTTACTGGGACGCCGGGGCACTGAAGCTTTCTTT. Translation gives CASSLLGRRGTEAFF.

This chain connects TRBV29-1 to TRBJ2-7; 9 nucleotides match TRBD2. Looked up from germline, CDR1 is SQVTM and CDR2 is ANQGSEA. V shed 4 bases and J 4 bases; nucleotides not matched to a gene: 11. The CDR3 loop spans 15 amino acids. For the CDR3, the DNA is TGCAGCGTTGCCCCTGGGCGGGAGGGCCGGTACGAGCAGTACTTC. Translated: CSVAPGREGRYEQYF.

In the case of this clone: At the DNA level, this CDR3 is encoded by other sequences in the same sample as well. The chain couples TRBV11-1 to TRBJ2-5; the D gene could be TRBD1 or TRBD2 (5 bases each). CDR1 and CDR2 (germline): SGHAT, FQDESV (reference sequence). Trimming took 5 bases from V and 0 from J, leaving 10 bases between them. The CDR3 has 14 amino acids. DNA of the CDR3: TGTGCCAGCAGCACGGGACGGAACCAAGAGACCCAGTACTTC. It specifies CASSTGRNQETQYF.

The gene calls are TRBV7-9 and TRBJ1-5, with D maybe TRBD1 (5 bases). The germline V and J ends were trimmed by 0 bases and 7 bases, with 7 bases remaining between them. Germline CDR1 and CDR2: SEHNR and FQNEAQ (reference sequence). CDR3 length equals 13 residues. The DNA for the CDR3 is TGTGCCAGCAGCTTAGCAGGGGCGCAGCCCCAGCATTTT. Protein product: CASSLAGAQPQHF.

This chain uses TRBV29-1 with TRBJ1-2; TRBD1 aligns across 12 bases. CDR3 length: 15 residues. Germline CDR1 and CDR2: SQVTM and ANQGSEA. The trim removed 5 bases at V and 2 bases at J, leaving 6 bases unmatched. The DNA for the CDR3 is TGCAGCGTTCATGTTGGGACAGGGGGCAACTATGGCTACACCTTC. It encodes CSVHVGTGGNYGYTF.

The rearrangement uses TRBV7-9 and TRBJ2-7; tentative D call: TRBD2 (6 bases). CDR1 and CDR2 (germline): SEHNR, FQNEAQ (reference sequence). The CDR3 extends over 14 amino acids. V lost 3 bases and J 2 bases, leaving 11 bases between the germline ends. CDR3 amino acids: CASSFGGITYEQYF. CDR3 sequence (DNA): TGTGCCAGCAGCTTCGGAGGGATTACCTACGAGCAGTACTTC.

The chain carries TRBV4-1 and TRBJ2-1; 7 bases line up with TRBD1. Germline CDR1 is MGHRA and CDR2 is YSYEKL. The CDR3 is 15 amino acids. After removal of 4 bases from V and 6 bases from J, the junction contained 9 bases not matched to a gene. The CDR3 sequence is CASSPWGQTINEQFF. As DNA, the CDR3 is TGCGCCAGCAGCCCCTGGGGACAGACGATCAATGAGCAGTTCTTC.

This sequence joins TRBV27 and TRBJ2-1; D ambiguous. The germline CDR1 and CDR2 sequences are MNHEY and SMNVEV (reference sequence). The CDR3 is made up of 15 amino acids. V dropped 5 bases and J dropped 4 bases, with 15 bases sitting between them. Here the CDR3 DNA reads TGTGCCAGCAGTCCCGATTGGCGGAAGTACAATGAGCAGTTCTTC. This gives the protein CASSPDWRKYNEQFF.

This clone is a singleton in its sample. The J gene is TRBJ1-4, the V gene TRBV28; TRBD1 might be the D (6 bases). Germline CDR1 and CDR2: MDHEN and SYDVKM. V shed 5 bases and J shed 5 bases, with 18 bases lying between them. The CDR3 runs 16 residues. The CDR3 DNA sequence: TGTGCCAGCAGTAGATACAGGGAAAACTCAAATGAAAAACTGTTTTTT. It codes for CASSRYRENSNEKLFF.

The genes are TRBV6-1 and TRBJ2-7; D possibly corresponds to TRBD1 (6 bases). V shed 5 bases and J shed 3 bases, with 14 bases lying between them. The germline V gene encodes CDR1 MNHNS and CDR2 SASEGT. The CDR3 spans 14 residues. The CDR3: CASSTGTHIYEQYF. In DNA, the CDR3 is TGTGCCAGCAGTACCGGGACACACATCTACGAGCAGTACTTC.

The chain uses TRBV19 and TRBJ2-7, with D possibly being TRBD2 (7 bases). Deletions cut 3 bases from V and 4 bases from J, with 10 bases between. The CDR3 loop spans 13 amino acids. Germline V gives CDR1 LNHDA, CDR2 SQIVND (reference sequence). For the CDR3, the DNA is TGTGCCAGTAGTATGGGGGGGCGATACGAGCAGTACTTC. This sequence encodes CASSMGGRYEQYF.

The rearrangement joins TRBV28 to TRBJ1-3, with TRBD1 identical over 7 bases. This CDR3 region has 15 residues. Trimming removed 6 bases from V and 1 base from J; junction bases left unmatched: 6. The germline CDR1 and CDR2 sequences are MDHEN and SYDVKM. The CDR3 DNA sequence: TGTGCCAGCAGGATACAGGGGCGATCTGGAAACACCATATATTTT. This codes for CASRIQGRSGNTIYF.

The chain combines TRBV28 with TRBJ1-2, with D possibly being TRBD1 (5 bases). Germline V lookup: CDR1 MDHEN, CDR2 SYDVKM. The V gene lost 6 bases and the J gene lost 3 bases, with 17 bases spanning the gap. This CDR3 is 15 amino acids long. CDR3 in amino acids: CASRGDRFLDYGYTF. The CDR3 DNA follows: TGTGCCAGCAGGGGGGACCGCTTCCTCGACTATGGCTACACCTTC.

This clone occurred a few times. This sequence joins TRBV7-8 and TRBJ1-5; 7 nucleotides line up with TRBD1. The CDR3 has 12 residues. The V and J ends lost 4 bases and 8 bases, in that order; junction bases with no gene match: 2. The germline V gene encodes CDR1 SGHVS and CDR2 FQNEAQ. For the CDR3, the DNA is TGTGCCAGCAGCTCCGACAGGGAGCCCCAGCATTTT. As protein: CASSSDREPQHF.

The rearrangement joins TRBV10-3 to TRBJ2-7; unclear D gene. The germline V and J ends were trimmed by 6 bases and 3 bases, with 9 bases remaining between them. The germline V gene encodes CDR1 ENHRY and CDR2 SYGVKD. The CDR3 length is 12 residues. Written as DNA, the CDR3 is TGTGCCATCAGCCCGGACGGCTACGAGCAGTACTTC. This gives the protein CAISPDGYEQYF.

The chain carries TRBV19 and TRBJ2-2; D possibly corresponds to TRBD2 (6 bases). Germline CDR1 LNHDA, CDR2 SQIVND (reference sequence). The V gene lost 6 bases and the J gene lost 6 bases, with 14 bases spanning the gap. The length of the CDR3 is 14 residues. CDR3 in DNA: TGTGCCAGTAGCCCCACGGGGGTTTCCGGGGAGCTGTTTTTT. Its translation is CASSPTGVSGELFF.

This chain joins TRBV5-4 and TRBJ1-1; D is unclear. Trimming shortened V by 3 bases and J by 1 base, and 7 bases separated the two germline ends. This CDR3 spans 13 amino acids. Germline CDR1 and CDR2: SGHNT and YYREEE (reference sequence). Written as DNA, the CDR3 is TGTGCCAGCAGCTCTTCAGAGAACACTGAAGCTTTCTTT. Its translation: CASSSSENTEAFF.